The clone carrying this T cell receptor (beta chain) was counted at least ten times. What it recognizes is unknown. This entry belongs to a study of T cell responses to AZD1222 COVID-19 vaccine. General study points: Only six individuals given AZD1222 were seropositive at baseline.

Generated by immunoSEQ multiplex PCR, the TCRdb table keeps only in-frame clones and is missing some. The data hold 140,000 to 150,000 clones, with roughly 92% observed a single time. Trimming pared 8 bases from V and 5 bases from J, leaving 16 bases between. The CDR3 runs 15 residues. Germline V gene data show CDR1 as MNHEY and CDR2 as SVGAGI. The V and J genes are TRBV6-5 and TRBJ1-6; no clear D. Sequenced material: peripheral blood, taken on day 0 of AZD1222 vaccination. This TCR was sampled from an adult in good health. As DNA, the CDR3 is TGTGCCAGCCGAGCCCCCGGGAGGAATAATTCACCCCTCCACTTT. It codes for CASRAPGRNNSPLHF.